This record looks at one TCR beta chain sequence and its context. Its antigen is unknown. The CDR3 extends over 9 amino acids. The germline V gene encodes CDR1 LNHDA and CDR2 SQIVND (reference sequence). TCRdb reanalysed the reads using MiXCR and keeps one entry per CDR3 protein. The repertoire consists of roughly 320,000 distinct CDR3 sequences, with 9.5% occurring once and the leading ten covering about 4.5%. These data originate in a study of T cell repertoires in cytomegalovirus infection. Study-wide findings and caveats: CMV carriers having the relevant HLA were flagged by cumulative public TCR beta family frequency.

This TCR was sampled from a human donor in good health (CMV status not recorded). Some clones in this sample may be carry-over from other donors' samples. The sequencing input was PBMCs. The rearrangement links TRBV19 to TRBJ2-5; no reliable D call. In DNA form, the CDR3 reads TGTCCGACGCGGGAGACCCAGTACTTC. Amino acids: CPTRETQYF.